The present T cell receptor (beta chain) was sequenced within a study of pediatric ulcerative colitis (dated by TCRdb to between 2019 and 2020). About the full investigation: Among the ulcerative colitis patients, about seven had pancolitis and two had left-sided colitis, and histology in every patient was consistent with ulcerative colitis. Some 10 newly diagnosed, treatment-naive pediatric ulcerative colitis patients and a few non-IBD control children each provided paired blood and rectal samples. By Pediatric Ulcerative Colitis Activity Index, mild disease was classified in a couple of patients, moderate disease in several and acute severe colitis in three. Overall study outcomes, separate from this receptor: For technical reasons, the blood samples of two patients yielded substantially fewer templates, so those samples were excluded from the blood-rectal overlap analysis. Two rectal CDR3 clonotypes were detected in all ulcerative colitis patients and were not detected in any of the controls. Because repertoires came from total lymphocyte DNA, patterns in rare subsets such as regulatory T cells may not be reflected. The healthy control group was small, with only four individuals. Features of the rectal repertoire distinguished controls, mild-moderate colitis patients and acute severe colitis patients, and in acute severe colitis rectal diversity was lower because of clonal expansions. Significantly higher autologous blood-rectal clonal overlap was found in ulcerative colitis patients than in controls, which suggested increased T cell trafficking to inflamed tissue.

Before the diagnostic colonoscopy, none of the ulcerative colitis patients had been given immunosuppressive medication. A blood sample was drawn at the time of the colonoscopy. The Wizard kit (Promega) was used to extract genomic DNA from the blood and intestinal samples. Through the immunoSEQ TRB Survey service, multiplex V and J primers were used to amplify rearranged CDR3 beta regions from genomic DNA. To keep sequencing depth the same across samples, survey-level depth of up to 500,000 reads per sample was applied. Libraries were purified, pooled and sequenced on Illumina technology. Per the authors' processing: Productive clonality, sample overlap, pairwise scatters, CDR3 beta length, V/D/J gene usage and productiveness were all assessed with the immunoSEQ online tools. Calculated diversity was defined as the number of unique rearrangements divided by total templates times 100, and Shannon and Simpson indices were additionally computed. Z-score normalized data were analyzed by principal component analysis with the R prcomp function and the ggbiplot package. Blood-rectal clonal overlap within each subject was quantified with Morisita's index. TCRdb took over this immuneACCESS table, retaining in-frame rearrangements with V and J assigned. Such tables are incomplete; in checked studies, under half of the missing clones stem from an unresolved V gene, and the remainder is unexplained. Clonal size and the V and J genes are those of that table, whereas D and trimming came from the DNA. The sample has roughly 64,000 clones on record, approximately 87% of them singletons. The ten top clones hold approximately 3.7% of the sample.

As for this clone: Its recognized antigen is unknown. Base-call qualities are not available, and no considerably larger clone is one nucleotide away.

Its CDR3 holds 15 amino acids, cysteine through phenylalanine. The only DNA kept is the CDR3, 45 bases in frame from the first base. Per the germline V gene (reference sequence), GTSNPN is the CDR1 and SVGIG is the CDR2. Here V drops 3 bases and J drops 1 base, and the junction holds 4 bases not matched to any gene. The sequence joins TRBV30 to TRBJ2-1, with TRBD2 identical over 9 junction bases. Sequencing was carried out using blood. This receptor was identified in a boy younger than 18 with severe ulcerative colitis. The CDR3: CAWRSSGSSYNEQFF. In nucleotide form, the sequence is TGTGCCTGGAGAAGTAGCGGGAGTTCCTACAATGAGCAGTTCTTC.